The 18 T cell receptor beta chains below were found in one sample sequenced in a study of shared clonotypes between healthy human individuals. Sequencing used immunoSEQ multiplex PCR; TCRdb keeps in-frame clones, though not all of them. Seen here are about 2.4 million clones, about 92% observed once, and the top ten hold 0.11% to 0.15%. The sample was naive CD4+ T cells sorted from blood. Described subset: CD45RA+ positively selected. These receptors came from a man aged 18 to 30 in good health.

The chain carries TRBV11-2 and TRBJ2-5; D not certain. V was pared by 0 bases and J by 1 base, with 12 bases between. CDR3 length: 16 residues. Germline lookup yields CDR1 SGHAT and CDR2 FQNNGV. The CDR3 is CASSLEQGLGQETQYF. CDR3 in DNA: TGTGCCAGCAGCTTAGAACAAGGGTTGGGCCAAGAGACCCAGTACTTC.

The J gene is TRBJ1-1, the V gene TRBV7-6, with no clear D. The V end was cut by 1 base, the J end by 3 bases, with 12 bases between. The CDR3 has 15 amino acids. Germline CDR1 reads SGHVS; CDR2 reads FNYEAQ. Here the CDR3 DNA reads TGTGCCAGCAGCTTAGGGCCAGCGTTTCACACTGAAGCTTTCTTT. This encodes CASSLGPAFHTEAFF.

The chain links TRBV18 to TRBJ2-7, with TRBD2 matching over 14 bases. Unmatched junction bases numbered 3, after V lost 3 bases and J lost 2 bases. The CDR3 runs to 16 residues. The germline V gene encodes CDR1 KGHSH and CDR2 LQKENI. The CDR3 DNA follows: TGTGCCAGCTCACCTGGGACTAGCGGGAGTACCTACGAGCAGTACTTC. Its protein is CASSPGTSGSTYEQYF.

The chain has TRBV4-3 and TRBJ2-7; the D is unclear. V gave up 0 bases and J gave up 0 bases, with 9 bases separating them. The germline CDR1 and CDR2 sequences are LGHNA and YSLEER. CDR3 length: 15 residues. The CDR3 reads CASSQDVGYSYEQYF. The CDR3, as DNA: TGCGCCAGCAGCCAAGATGTCGGGTACTCCTACGAGCAGTACTTC.

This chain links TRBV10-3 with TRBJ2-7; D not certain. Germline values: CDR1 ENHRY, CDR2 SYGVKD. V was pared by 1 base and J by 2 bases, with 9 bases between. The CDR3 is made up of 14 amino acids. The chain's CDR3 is CAISEYAGTYEQYF. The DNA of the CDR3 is TGTGCCATCAGTGAGTATGCAGGCACCTACGAGCAGTACTTC.

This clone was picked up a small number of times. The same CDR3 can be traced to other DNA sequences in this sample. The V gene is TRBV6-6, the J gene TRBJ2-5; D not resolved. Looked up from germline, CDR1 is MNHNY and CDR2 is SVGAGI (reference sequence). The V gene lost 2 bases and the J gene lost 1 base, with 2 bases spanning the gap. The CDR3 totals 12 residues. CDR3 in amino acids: CASSYPQETQYF. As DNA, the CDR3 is TGTGCCAGCAGTTACCCCCAAGAGACCCAGTACTTC.

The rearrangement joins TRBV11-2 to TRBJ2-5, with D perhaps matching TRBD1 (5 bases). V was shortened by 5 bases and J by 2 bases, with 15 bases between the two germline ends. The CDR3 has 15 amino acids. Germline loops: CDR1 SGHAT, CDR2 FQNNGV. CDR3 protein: CASSPRPGPQETQYF. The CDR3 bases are TGTGCCAGCAGCCCCCGCCCAGGGCCTCAAGAGACCCAGTACTTC.

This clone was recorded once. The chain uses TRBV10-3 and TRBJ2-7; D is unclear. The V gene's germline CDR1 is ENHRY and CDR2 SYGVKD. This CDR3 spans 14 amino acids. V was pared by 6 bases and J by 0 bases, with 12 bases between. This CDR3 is CAISGPVSSYEQYF. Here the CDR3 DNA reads TGTGCCATCAGCGGACCTGTTAGCTCCTACGAGCAGTACTTC.

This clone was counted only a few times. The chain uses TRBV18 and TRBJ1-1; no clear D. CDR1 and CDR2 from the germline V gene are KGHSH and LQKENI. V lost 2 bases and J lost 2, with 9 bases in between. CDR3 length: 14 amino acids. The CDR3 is CASSPIAVNTEAFF. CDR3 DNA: TGTGCCAGCTCACCAATTGCGGTCAACACTGAAGCTTTCTTT.

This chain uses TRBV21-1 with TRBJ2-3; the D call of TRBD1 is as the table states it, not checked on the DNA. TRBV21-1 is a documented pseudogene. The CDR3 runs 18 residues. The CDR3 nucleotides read TGTGCCAGCAGCAAAGTGGGAGAATCGGACAGGCCCACAGATACGCAGTATTTT. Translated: CASSKVGESDRPTDTQYF.

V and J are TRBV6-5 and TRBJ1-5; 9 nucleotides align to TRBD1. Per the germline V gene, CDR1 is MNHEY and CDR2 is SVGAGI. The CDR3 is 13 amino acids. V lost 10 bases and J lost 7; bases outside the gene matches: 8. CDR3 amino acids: CATSQGAEQPQHF. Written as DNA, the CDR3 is TGTGCCACCTCACAGGGGGCAGAGCAGCCCCAGCATTTT.

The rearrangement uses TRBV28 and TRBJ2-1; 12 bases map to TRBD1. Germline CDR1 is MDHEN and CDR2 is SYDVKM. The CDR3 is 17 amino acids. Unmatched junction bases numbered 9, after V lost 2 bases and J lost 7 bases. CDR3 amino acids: CASSLNVGQGARNEQFF. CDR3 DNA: TGTGCCAGCAGTTTAAACGTGGGACAGGGGGCGCGAAATGAGCAGTTCTTC.

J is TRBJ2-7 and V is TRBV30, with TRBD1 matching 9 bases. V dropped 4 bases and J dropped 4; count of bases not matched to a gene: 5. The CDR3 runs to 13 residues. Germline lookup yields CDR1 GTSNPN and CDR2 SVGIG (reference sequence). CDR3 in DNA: TGTGCCTGGAAGGGACAGGGTGGTTACGAGCAGTACTTC. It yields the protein CAWKGQGGYEQYF.

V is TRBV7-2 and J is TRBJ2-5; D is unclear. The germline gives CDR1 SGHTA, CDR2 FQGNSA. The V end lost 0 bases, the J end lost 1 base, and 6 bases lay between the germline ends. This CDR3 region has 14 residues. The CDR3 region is CASSLAQAQETQYF. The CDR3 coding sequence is TGTGCCAGCAGCTTAGCGCAGGCCCAAGAGACCCAGTACTTC.

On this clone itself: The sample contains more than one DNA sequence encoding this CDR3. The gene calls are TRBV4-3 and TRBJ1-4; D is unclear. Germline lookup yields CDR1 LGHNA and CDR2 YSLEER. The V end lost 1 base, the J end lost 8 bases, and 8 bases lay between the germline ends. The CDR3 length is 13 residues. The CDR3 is CASSQGRGEKLFF. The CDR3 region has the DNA TGCGCCAGCAGCCAAGGGCGAGGGGAAAAACTGTTTTTT.

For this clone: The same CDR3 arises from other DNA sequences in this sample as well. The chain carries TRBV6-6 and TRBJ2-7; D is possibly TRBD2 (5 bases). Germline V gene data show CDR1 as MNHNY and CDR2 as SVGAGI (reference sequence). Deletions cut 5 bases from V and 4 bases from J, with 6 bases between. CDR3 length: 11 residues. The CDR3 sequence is CASSREYEQYF. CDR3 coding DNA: TGTGCCAGCAGTAGGGAGTACGAGCAGTACTTC.

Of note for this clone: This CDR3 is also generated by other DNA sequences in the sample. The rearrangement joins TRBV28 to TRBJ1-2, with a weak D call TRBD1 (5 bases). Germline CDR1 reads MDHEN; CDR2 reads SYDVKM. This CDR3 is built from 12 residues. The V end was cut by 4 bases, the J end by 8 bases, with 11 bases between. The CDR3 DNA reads TGTGCCAGCAGTTCCGGGACCTACGGCTACACCTTC. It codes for CASSSGTYGYTF.

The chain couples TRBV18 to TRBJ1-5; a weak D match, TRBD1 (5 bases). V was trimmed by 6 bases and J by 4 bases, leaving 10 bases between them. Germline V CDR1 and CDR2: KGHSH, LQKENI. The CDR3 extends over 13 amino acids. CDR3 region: CASSDTGNQPQHF. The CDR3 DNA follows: TGTGCCAGCTCGGACACGGGTAATCAGCCCCAGCATTTT.